This entry lists 27 T cell receptor beta chains sequenced from one sample in a study of blood T cell repertoires in COVID-19. Here immunoSEQ multiplex PCR was the method, and the copy in TCRdb shows in-frame clones only, minus some. The sample has under 130,000 clones; roughly 90% are singletons. The specimen was peripheral blood. The receptors come from a woman aged 60-70 years with acute or convalescent COVID-19.

The chain uses TRBV28 and TRBJ2-3; D is unclear. Between the trimmed V and J ends, which lost 7 bases and 0 bases, there was a span of 11 bases. Germline loops: CDR1 MDHEN, CDR2 SYDVKM. This CDR3 is 14 amino acids long. CDR3 sequence (DNA): TGTGCCAGCACGAGGTCCGCTAGCACAGATACGCAGTATTTT. It specifies CASTRSASTDTQYF.

As concerns this clone: The sample contains more than one DNA sequence encoding this CDR3. V gene TRBV3-1 (or the pseudogene TRBV3-2) combines with J gene TRBJ2-1; TRBD2 might be the D (6 bases). Trimming stripped 3 bases from V and 5 bases from J, with 11 bases between. CDR3 size: 14 residues. Germline loops: CDR1 LGHDT, CDR2 YNNKEL (reference sequence). Here the CDR3 DNA reads TGTGCCAGCAGCCAGTCCGGGGGACACAATGAGCAGTTCTTC. Residues: CASSQSGGHNEQFF.

The chain employs TRBV28 and TRBJ2-6; TRBD1 aligns across 8 bases. V lost 8 bases, J lost 4 bases, and 4 bases stayed unmatched. Germline CDR1 reads MDHEN; CDR2 reads SYDVKM. The CDR3 is made up of 14 amino acids. The CDR3: CASGQGYGANVLTF. The CDR3 DNA is TGTGCCAGCGGACAGGGATACGGGGCCAACGTCCTGACTTTC. The complete variable domain, with remaining parts taken from reference TRBV28 and TRBJ2-6, reads DVKVTQSSRYLVKRTGEKVFLECVQDMDHENMFWYRQDPGLGLRLIYFSYDVKMKEKGDIPEGYSVSREKKERFSLILESASTNQTSMYLCASGQGYGANVLTFGAGSRLTVL.

This chain links TRBV6-6 with TRBJ1-5; D unresolved. There are 10 residues in the CDR3. With 8 bases removed from V and 6 bases from J, the gap between germline ends came to 5 bases. Germline CDR1 and CDR2: MNHNY and SVGAGI (reference sequence). CDR3 region: CASGPQPQHF. CDR3 coding DNA: TGTGCCAGCGGCCCTCAGCCCCAGCATTTT.

V is TRBV5-1 and J is TRBJ1-1; D remains ambiguous. The germline CDR1 and CDR2 sequences are SGHRS and YFSETQ. This CDR3 is 12 amino acids long. The ends were cut back, 5 bases at V and 3 bases at J, with 8 bases in the middle. The CDR3 DNA follows: TGCGCCAGCAGTGTCGGGTACACTGAAGCTTTCTTT. As protein: CASSVGYTEAFF.

The CDR3: CASSTTRVEQFF. The CDR3 nucleotides read TGTGCCAGTAGTACCACTAGAGTAGAGCAGTTCTTC. The chain recombines TRBV19 with TRBJ2-1; a weak D match, TRBD2 (5 bases). The V end was cut by 4 bases, the J end by 10 bases, with 11 bases between. The CDR3 is made up of 12 amino acids. CDR1 is LNHDA, CDR2 SQIVND, per germline (reference sequence).

This clone occurred a few times. This chain joins TRBV19 and TRBJ1-5, with D hard to call. Germline V gene data show CDR1 as LNHDA and CDR2 as SQIVND (reference sequence). This CDR3 spans 11 amino acids. In DNA, the CDR3 is TGTGGTCGTCTCAGCAATCAGCCCCAGCATTTT. Its translation: CGRLSNQPQHF.

The rearrangement uses TRBV9 and TRBJ2-6; D possibly corresponds to TRBD1 (5 bases). The CDR3 covers 17 residues. Germline V gene sequence: CDR1 SGDLS, CDR2 YYNGEE. The ends were cut back, 4 bases at V and 0 bases at J, with 14 bases in the middle. The CDR3 coding sequence is TGTGCCAGCAGCCTCCGAACAGGTCGCTCTGGGGCCAACGTCCTGACTTTC. As protein: CASSLRTGRSGANVLTF.

The chain uses TRBV9 and TRBJ1-1, with D maybe TRBD1 (5 bases). Germline values: CDR1 SGDLS, CDR2 YYNGEE. The CDR3 consists of 14 residues. Trimming left V 0 bases short and J 4 bases short, with 10 bases between. The CDR3 reads CASSVDQGLTEAFF. For the CDR3, the DNA is TGTGCCAGCAGCGTAGATCAGGGCCTCACTGAAGCTTTCTTT.

This rearrangement joins TRBV4-1 to TRBJ2-1; 7 bases match TRBD2. Trimming at V came to 0 bases and at J to 10 bases, leaving 9 bases not matched to a gene. In germline, CDR1 is MGHRA, CDR2 YSYEKL. This CDR3 has 15 amino acids. The CDR3: CASSQDRRLAGEQFF. The CDR3 DNA follows: TGCGCCAGCAGCCAAGATCGGAGACTAGCAGGGGAGCAGTTCTTC.

The chain carries TRBV11-2 and TRBJ2-2, with TRBD2 matching 8 bases. The V segment lost 3 bases and the J segment 0 bases; nucleotides outside the gene matches: 6. This CDR3 contains 17 residues. Germline values: CDR1 SGHAT, CDR2 FQNNGV. For the CDR3, the DNA is TGTGCCAGCAGCTTCCTAGCGGGCCTCACGAACACCGGGGAGCTGTTTTTT. Its translation: CASSFLAGLTNTGELFF.

This clone was seen a handful of times. V and J are TRBV27 and TRBJ2-5; TRBD1 matches 11 bases. In germline, CDR1 is MNHEY, CDR2 SMNVEV (reference sequence). V was clipped by 6 bases and J by 2 bases; unmatched bases: 11. This CDR3 region has 17 residues. The CDR3 loop is CASRPKLRDRGQETQYF. The CDR3 DNA follows: TGTGCCAGCAGACCGAAACTCCGGGACAGGGGGCAAGAGACCCAGTACTTC.

The chain links TRBV24-1 to TRBJ2-1; TRBD2 aligns across 7 bases. The CDR3 extends over 14 amino acids. CDR1 is KGHDR, CDR2 SFDVKD, per germline. V trimming: 5 bases; J trimming: 4 bases; junction bases outside the gene matches: 4. The CDR3 sequence is CATSVSGPYNEQFF. CDR3 nucleotide sequence: TGTGCCACCAGTGTTAGCGGGCCTTACAATGAGCAGTTCTTC.

V gene TRBV6-2 or TRBV6-3 combines with J gene TRBJ2-2; D gene ambiguous. The CDR3 extends over 14 amino acids. Trimming pared 4 bases from V and 4 bases from J, leaving 10 bases between. CDR1 is MNHEY, CDR2 SVGEGT, per germline. CDR3 DNA: TGTGCCAGCAGTTTGGTGGCGGCCACCGGGGAGCTGTTTTTT. Amino acids: CASSLVAATGELFF.

J is TRBJ2-3 and V is TRBV28, with D uncertain. CDR3 length: 13 residues. Deletions cut 3 bases from V and 1 base from J, with 5 bases between. Germline V lookup: CDR1 MDHEN, CDR2 SYDVKM. For the CDR3, the DNA is TGTGCCAGCAGTTTCGTCGGCACAGATACGCAGTATTTT. Protein product: CASSFVGTDTQYF. Drawing the rest from reference TRBV28 and TRBJ2-3, the complete variable domain is DVKVTQSSRYLVKRTGEKVFLECVQDMDHENMFWYRQDPGLGLRLIYFSYDVKMKEKGDIPEGYSVSREKKERFSLILESASTNQTSMYLCASSFVGTDTQYFGPGTRLTVL.

The V call is TRBV19, the J call TRBJ2-3, with 8 positions matching TRBD1. CDR3 length equals 18 residues. V trimming: 5 bases; J trimming: 6 bases; junction bases outside the gene matches: 19. The germline V gene encodes CDR1 LNHDA and CDR2 SQIVND (reference sequence). CDR3 sequence (DNA): TGTGCCAGTAGTCTCGATCGAAGGTTGAACAGGGGGGTTGATACGCAGTATTTT. It is translated as CASSLDRRLNRGVDTQYF.

This chain connects TRBV3-1 (or the pseudogene TRBV3-2) to TRBJ2-1, with 13 positions matching TRBD2. The CDR3 is 19 amino acids. The J segment lost 1 base and the V segment lost 3 bases, leaving 9 bases of the junction unmatched. Per the germline V gene, CDR1 is LGHDT and CDR2 is YNNKEL (reference sequence). The CDR3 nucleotides are TGTGCCAGCAGCCAGACGGGACTAGCGGGACGAGGGTCCTACAATGAGCAGTTCTTC. It is translated as CASSQTGLAGRGSYNEQFF.

This sequence joins TRBV7-9 and TRBJ2-3, with D perhaps TRBD1 (6 bases). The CDR3 spans 15 residues. Trimming took 3 bases from V and 3 from J, leaving 13 bases between them. The V gene's germline CDR1 is SEHNR and CDR2 FQNEAQ (reference sequence). The CDR3 DNA follows: TGTGCCAGCAGCTTCACAGGGAAAGGGACAGATACGCAGTATTTT. Protein sequence: CASSFTGKGTDTQYF. The full variable domain, with the rest looked up from reference TRBV7-9 and TRBJ2-3, is DTGVSQNPRHKITKRGQNVTFRCDPISEHNRLYWYRQTLGQGPEFLTYFQNEAQLEKSRLLSDRFSAERPKGSFSTLEIQRTEQGDSAMYLCASSFTGKGTDTQYFGPGTRLTVL.

V usage is TRBV19 and J usage is TRBJ2-7; TRBD1 aligns across 10 bases. The germline gives CDR1 LNHDA, CDR2 SQIVND (reference sequence). With V trimmed by 5 bases and J by 4 bases, 20 bases remained unmatched. The CDR3 is 19 amino acids. The CDR3 DNA reads as TGTGCCAGTAGTCCTCGACCAGGAACGACAGGGGGCAAGAGGTACGAGCAGTACTTC. The encoded protein is CASSPRPGTTGGKRYEQYF.

The chain employs TRBV28 and TRBJ1-1; weak D call: TRBD1 (5 bases). The CDR3 length is 14 residues. Trimming stripped 6 bases from V and 1 base from J, with 12 bases between. CDR1 MDHEN and CDR2 SYDVKM come from the germline V gene. CDR3 protein: CASRLGGGNTEAFF. CDR3 coding DNA: TGTGCCAGCAGACTCGGGGGGGGGAACACTGAAGCTTTCTTT. The whole variable domain, filled in from reference TRBV28 and TRBJ1-1, reads DVKVTQSSRYLVKRTGEKVFLECVQDMDHENMFWYRQDPGLGLRLIYFSYDVKMKEKGDIPEGYSVSREKKERFSLILESASTNQTSMYLCASRLGGGNTEAFFGQGTRLTVV.

The CDR3 spells CASSLGAQNTEAFF. The CDR3, as DNA: TGCGCCAGCAGCTTGGGGGCACAGAACACTGAAGCTTTCTTT. The V and J genes are TRBV5-1 and TRBJ1-1, with no clear D. The V and J ends lost 0 bases and 1 base respectively, with 7 bases between them. This CDR3 has 14 residues. CDR1 and CDR2 (germline): SGHRS, YFSETQ.

The chain employs TRBV29-1 and TRBJ2-1, with 9 bases aligning to TRBD2. Germline-derived CDR1 and CDR2 are SQVTM and ANQGSEA. Trimming cost V 0 bases and J 7 bases; bases outside gene matches: 10. The CDR3 is 16 residues long. The DNA of the CDR3 is TGCAGCGTTGAAGATCCAGCGGGAGGCCAGATAAATGAGCAGTTCTTC. Translating it yields CSVEDPAGGQINEQFF.

The chain carries TRBV30 and TRBJ1-1; TRBD1 might be the D (6 bases). CDR3 size: 11 residues. The germline V and J ends were trimmed by 4 bases and 10 bases, with 13 bases remaining between them. Germline V gene sequence: CDR1 GTSNPN, CDR2 SVGIG (reference sequence). CDR3 sequence: CAWMQGTTAFF. The CDR3 coding sequence is TGTGCCTGGATGCAGGGGACGACAGCTTTCTTT. The full variable domain, completed using reference TRBV30 and TRBJ1-1, is SQTIHQWPATLVQPVGSPLSLECTVEGTSNPNLYWYRQAAGRGLQLLFYSVGIGQISSEVPQNLSASRPQDRQFILSSKKLLLSDSGFYLCAWMQGTTAFFGQGTRLTVV.

The V gene is TRBV27, the J gene TRBJ1-2; D unclear. V dropped 4 bases and J dropped 6 bases, with 9 bases sitting between them. The CDR3 spans 12 residues. CDR1 and CDR2 from the germline V gene are MNHEY and SMNVEV (reference sequence). CDR3 region: CASSSHRNGYTF. For the CDR3, the DNA is TGTGCCAGCAGTTCCCACAGAAATGGCTACACCTTC.

The chain recombines TRBV6-5 with TRBJ2-7; 8 bases fit TRBD1. The V and J ends lost 2 bases and 4 bases, in that order; junction bases with no gene match: 7. This CDR3 has 15 amino acids. Germline V CDR1 and CDR2: MNHEY, SVGAGI. The CDR3 protein is CASSYIGDRQYEQYF. The CDR3 DNA is TGTGCCAGCAGTTACATCGGGGACAGGCAATACGAGCAGTACTTC.

The table lists this clone with a count of one. The chain uses TRBV3-1 (or the pseudogene TRBV3-2) and TRBJ1-2; D gene uncertain. Germline V lookup: CDR1 LGHDT, CDR2 YNNKEL (reference sequence). V gave up 0 bases and J gave up 4 bases, with 6 bases separating them. The CDR3 is 13 residues long. The CDR3 DNA follows: TGTGCCAGCAGCCAAGATCCCAGCTATGGCTACACCTTC. This encodes CASSQDPSYGYTF.

V usage is TRBV28 and J usage is TRBJ1-1, with D unclear. The CDR3 length is 13 residues. The V gene's germline CDR1 is MDHEN and CDR2 SYDVKM. V lost 5 bases to trimming and J lost 5 bases, with 12 bases between them. The CDR3 coding sequence is TGTGCCAGCAGTGGTCTACCGGGGACTGAAGCTTTCTTT. It translates to CASSGLPGTEAFF.